The 21 T cell receptor beta chains reported below all come from one sample, sequenced in a study of T cell repertoires in cytomegalovirus infection. TCRdb fed the reads into MiXCR, producing one record per CDR3 protein. The table shows about 230,000 distinct CDR3 sequences, with 20% to 25% occurring only once. The sample comprised CD8+ T cells from PBMCs. Receptors were obtained from a human donor in good health (CMV status not recorded). Some clones in this sample may be carry-over from other donors' samples.

The J gene is TRBJ1-1, the V gene TRBV2; TRBD1 is a possible D gene (5 bases). The V end lost 5 bases, the J end lost 3 bases, and 13 bases lay between the germline ends. From germline, CDR1 is SNHLY and CDR2 FYNNEI. The CDR3 is made up of 14 amino acids. The CDR3 DNA is TGTGCCAGCAGTAAAGGGGAGTGGGACACTGAAGCTTTCTTT. The encoded protein is CASSKGEWDTEAFF.

The V call is TRBV29-1, the J call TRBJ2-1; D perhaps matches TRBD1 (5 bases). This CDR3 has 17 amino acids. V gave up 0 bases and J gave up 0 bases, with 15 bases separating them. Germline V gene lookup returns CDR1 SQVTM and CDR2 ANQGSEA. The chain's CDR3 is CSVEDKQATYSYNEQFF. CDR3 nucleotides: TGCAGCGTTGAAGATAAACAGGCGACCTACTCCTACAATGAGCAGTTCTTC.

The chain employs TRBV9 and TRBJ2-3; no reliable D call. Trimming shortened V by 3 bases and J by 2 bases, and 7 bases separated the two germline ends. This CDR3 contains 13 residues. Germline V gene sequence: CDR1 SGDLS, CDR2 YYNGEE. CDR3 sequence (DNA): TGTGCCAGCAGCGGCAGCATCACAGATACGCAGTATTTT. This gives the protein CASSGSITDTQYF.

This clonotype showed up many times. CDR3 region: CASSRDSPPSLHF. Written as DNA, the CDR3 is TGTGCCAGCAGCAGGGACAGTCCTCCCTCCCTCCACTTT. The chain recombines TRBV28 with TRBJ1-6; TRBD1 matches 7 bases. The CDR3 totals 13 residues. In germline, CDR1 is MDHEN, CDR2 SYDVKM. Germline trimming cut 6 bases from V and 14 bases from J; bases unmatched to any gene: 10.

The J gene is TRBJ1-2, the V gene TRBV9; D is unresolved. The length of the CDR3 is 15 residues. The germline V gene encodes CDR1 SGDLS and CDR2 YYNGEE. Trimming stripped 1 base from V and 2 bases from J, with 12 bases between. The CDR3 region has the DNA TGTGCCAGCAGCGTACGGAGGGAGGGAAACTATGGCTACACCTTC. It specifies CASSVRREGNYGYTF.

The chain recombines TRBV28 with TRBJ2-5; 10 bases are shared with TRBD1. The V gene end was trimmed by 3 bases and the J gene end by 2 bases; junction bases not matched to a gene: 6. The CDR3 spans 16 residues. Germline V gene sequence: CDR1 MDHEN, CDR2 SYDVKM. The CDR3 nucleotides are TGTGCCAGCAGTTTTTGGGACAGGGGCGGACAAGAGACCCAGTACTTC. Amino acids: CASSFWDRGGQETQYF.

This clonotype was counted between two and nine times. The chain joins TRBV7-9 to TRBJ2-2, with 7 positions matching TRBD1. The CDR3 has 16 amino acids. V dropped 5 bases and J dropped 5; count of bases not matched to a gene: 11. The V gene's germline CDR1 is SEHNR and CDR2 FQNEAQ (reference sequence). The CDR3 DNA reads TGTGCCAGCAGCCAGCCCAGGGTACAGGGGACCGGGGAGCTGTTTTTT. Translated: CASSQPRVQGTGELFF.

Points on this clonotype: Germline is not matched at one junction end, which may reflect a read error. The chain has TRBV4-1 and TRBJ2-3; 7 bases map to TRBD1. Per germline, CDR1 MGHRA and CDR2 YSYEKL. The CDR3 consists of 19 residues. CDR3 nucleotide sequence: TGTGCCAGCAGCCAAGAAGGCGGTTCGGGACAGACTAGCACAGATACGCAGTATTTT. It encodes CASSQEGGSGQTSTDTQYF.

This rearrangement joins TRBV5-4 to TRBJ1-1; D uncertain. CDR1 SGHNT and CDR2 YYREEE come from the germline V gene (reference sequence). This CDR3 is 15 amino acids long. The V end lost 0 bases, the J end lost 5 bases, and 14 bases lay between the germline ends. The CDR3 region has the DNA TGTGCCAGCAGCTTGGCCGGAGAGGTGAGGACTGAAGCTTTCTTT. It codes for CASSLAGEVRTEAFF.

This clonotype occurred a few times. The genes are TRBV25-1 and TRBJ1-2, with 7 bases lining up with TRBD1. CDR3 length: 16 amino acids. Germline assignment: CDR1 MGHDK and CDR2 SYGVNS. J was trimmed by 4 bases and V by 1 base; bases with no gene match: 9. The CDR3 region is CASSEWGGQVGYGYTF. The CDR3 bases are TGTGCCAGCAGTGAATGGGGAGGACAGGTGGGCTATGGCTACACCTTC.

The chain has TRBV5-4 and TRBJ2-5; D is possibly TRBD1 (6 bases). The V gene lost 2 bases and the J gene lost 3 bases, with 8 bases spanning the gap. CDR1 and CDR2 from the germline V gene are SGHNT and YYREEE (reference sequence). There are 13 residues in the CDR3. The CDR3 DNA reads TGTGCCAGCAGCTTAAGACAGGAAGAGACCCAGTACTTC. It is translated as CASSLRQEETQYF.

A few counts support this clonotype. This chain connects TRBV28 to TRBJ1-4; unclear D gene. Germline V gene lookup returns CDR1 MDHEN and CDR2 SYDVKM. The CDR3 runs to 14 residues. V dropped 5 bases and J dropped 4 bases, with 11 bases sitting between them. The CDR3 loop reads CASSPVLHNEKLFF. Written as DNA, the CDR3 is TGTGCCAGCAGTCCCGTTCTGCATAATGAAAAACTGTTTTTT. Looking up the rest from reference TRBV28 and TRBJ1-4 gives the full variable domain: DVKVTQSSRYLVKRTGEKVFLECVQDMDHENMFWYRQDPGLGLRLIYFSYDVKMKEKGDIPEGYSVSREKKERFSLILESASTNQTSMYLCASSPVLHNEKLFFGSGTQLSVL.

The rearrangement uses TRBV28 and TRBJ1-3; 8 bases are a match to TRBD1. Germline CDR1 is MDHEN and CDR2 is SYDVKM. CDR3 length equals 14 residues. V was pared by 10 bases and J by 0 bases, with 5 bases of the junction left unmatched. The CDR3 protein is CATGDRISGNTIYF. The CDR3 DNA is TGTGCCACCGGGGACAGGATCTCTGGAAACACCATATATTTT.

This clonotype was counted a few times. The rearrangement uses TRBV2 and TRBJ2-1, with TRBD1 as a possible D gene (6 bases). The CDR3 is made up of 14 amino acids. The germline CDR1 and CDR2 sequences are SNHLY and FYNNEI. Trimming pared 3 bases from V and 8 bases from J, leaving 14 bases between. DNA for the CDR3: TGTGCCAGCAGTGATCTGGCTGGGGGCCATGAGCAGTTCTTC. It is translated as CASSDLAGGHEQFF.

This clonotype was detected only a few times. This rearrangement joins TRBV2 to TRBJ2-3, with TRBD2 as a possible D gene (5 bases). The CDR3 is 14 amino acids. With 7 bases removed from V and 4 bases from J, the gap between germline ends came to 15 bases. Germline CDR1 reads SNHLY; CDR2 reads FYNNEI. DNA of the CDR3: TGTGCCAGCATCCCCGCCGGGATTCCAGATACGCAGTATTTT. The encoded protein is CASIPAGIPDTQYF.

This sequence joins TRBV13 and TRBJ2-7; 7 bases are a match to TRBD2. The CDR3 runs 13 residues. Germline-derived CDR1 and CDR2 are PRHDT and FYEKMQ (reference sequence). The J segment lost 3 bases and the V segment lost 5 bases, leaving 4 bases of the junction unmatched. The CDR3 loop reads CASSQGLIYEQYF. CDR3 bases: TGTGCCAGCAGCCAGGGACTAATCTACGAGCAGTACTTC.

The rearrangement uses TRBV7-9 and TRBJ2-5, with a possible D match to TRBD2 (5 bases). Germline loops: CDR1 SEHNR, CDR2 FQNEAQ (reference sequence). The V gene lost 4 bases and the J gene lost 4 bases, with 13 bases spanning the gap. This CDR3 comprises 14 residues. The CDR3 DNA is TGTGCCAGCAGCTATGAGGGCCTCGCAGAGACCCAGTACTTC. Protein sequence: CASSYEGLAETQYF. The whole variable domain, filled in from reference TRBV7-9 and TRBJ2-5, reads DTGVSQNPRHKITKRGQNVTFRCDPISEHNRLYWYRQTLGQGPEFLTYFQNEAQLEKSRLLSDRFSAERPKGSFSTLEIQRTEQGDSAMYLCASSYEGLAETQYFGPGTRLLVL.

This clonotype was picked up a small number of times. This rearrangement joins TRBV20-1 to TRBJ1-2; D call uncertain. The CDR3 loop spans 13 amino acids. Trimming shortened V by 7 bases and J by 5 bases, and 17 bases separated the two germline ends. CDR1 DFQATT and CDR2 SNEGSKA come from the germline V gene (reference sequence). The CDR3 is CSERKWRRYGYTF. In DNA form, the CDR3 reads TGCAGTGAAAGGAAATGGCGGAGATATGGCTACACCTTC.

This clonotype was seen a few times. V usage is TRBV12-3 or TRBV12-4 and J usage is TRBJ1-1; no clear D gene. This CDR3 region has 12 residues. With 3 bases removed from V and 8 bases from J, the gap between germline ends came to 10 bases. DNA for the CDR3: TGTGCCAGCAGTTTCGGGAGCTCAGAAGCTTTCTTT. Encoded protein: CASSFGSSEAFF.

In its sample, this clonotype was seen many times. The rearrangement links TRBV28 to TRBJ2-7; 7 positions agree with TRBD1. Germline trimming cut 10 bases from V and 7 bases from J; bases unmatched to any gene: 13. From germline, CDR1 is MDHEN and CDR2 SYDVKM. The CDR3 has 13 amino acids. CDR3 protein: CATARRQGREQYF. The CDR3 DNA reads TGTGCCACAGCTCGCCGACAGGGCAGGGAGCAGTACTTC.

The V call is TRBV2, the J call TRBJ2-7; 7 bases fit TRBD1. V shed 7 bases, J shed 4 bases, and the junction held 10 bases outside the gene matches. The CDR3 consists of 14 residues. Germline CDR1 reads SNHLY; CDR2 reads FYNNEI. In DNA form, the CDR3 reads TGTGCCAGCAATCGTTTCCGGGACAGATACGAGCAGTACTTC. It codes for CASNRFRDRYEQYF.